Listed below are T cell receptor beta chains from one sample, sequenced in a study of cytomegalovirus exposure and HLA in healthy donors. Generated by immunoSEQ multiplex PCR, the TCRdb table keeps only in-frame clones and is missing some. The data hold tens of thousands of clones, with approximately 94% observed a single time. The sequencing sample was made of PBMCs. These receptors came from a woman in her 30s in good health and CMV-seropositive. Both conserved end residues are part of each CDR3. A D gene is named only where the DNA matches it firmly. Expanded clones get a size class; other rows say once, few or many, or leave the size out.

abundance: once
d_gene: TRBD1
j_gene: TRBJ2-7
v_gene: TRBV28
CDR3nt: TGTGCCAGCGAAACAGGGGGCGGCCAATACGAGCAGTACTTC
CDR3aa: CASETGGGQYEQYF

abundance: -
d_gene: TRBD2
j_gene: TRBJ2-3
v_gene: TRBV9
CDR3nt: TGTGCCAGCAGCGTAGTTAGCGGGAGAGGGGATACGCAGTATTTT
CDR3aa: CASSVVSGRGDTQYF

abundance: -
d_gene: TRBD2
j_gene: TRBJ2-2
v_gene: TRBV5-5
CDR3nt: TGTGCCAGCAGACCCACCGGGACTAGCGGGAACACCGGGGAGCTGTTTTTT
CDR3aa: CASRPTGTSGNTGELFF

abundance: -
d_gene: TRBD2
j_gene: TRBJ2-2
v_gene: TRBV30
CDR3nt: TGTGCCTGGAGTGAAACTAGCGGCCACCTACTGGACACCGGGGAGCTGTTTTTT
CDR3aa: CAWSETSGHLLDTGELFF

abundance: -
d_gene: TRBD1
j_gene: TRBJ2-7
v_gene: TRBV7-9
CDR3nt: TGTGCCAGCAGTCGGGACAGCATCGAGCAGTACTTC
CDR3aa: CASSRDSIEQYF

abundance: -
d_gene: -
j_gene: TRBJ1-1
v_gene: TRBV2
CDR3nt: TGTGCCAGCAGTGGACAGGTGAACACTGAAGCTTTCTTT
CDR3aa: CASSGQVNTEAFF

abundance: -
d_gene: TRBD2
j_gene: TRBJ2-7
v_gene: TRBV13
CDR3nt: TGTGCCAGCAGCCCCGGGGTAGCGGGAGTCGAGCAGTACTTC
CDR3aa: CASSPGVAGVEQYF

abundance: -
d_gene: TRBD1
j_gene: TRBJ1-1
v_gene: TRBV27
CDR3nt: TGTGCCAGCAGTTTATGGTCGGGGACAGGGGTGAACACTGAAGCTTTCTTT
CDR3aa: CASSLWSGTGVNTEAFF

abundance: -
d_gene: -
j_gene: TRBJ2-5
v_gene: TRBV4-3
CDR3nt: TGCGCCAGCAGCCAAGAGGGGAGGAGGGTAGGCCAAGAGACCCAGTACTTC
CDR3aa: CASSQEGRRVGQETQYF

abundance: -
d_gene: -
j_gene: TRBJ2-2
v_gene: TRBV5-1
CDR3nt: TGCGCCAGCAGCTTGGCTACGAACACCGGGGAGCTGTTTTTT
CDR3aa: CASSLATNTGELFF

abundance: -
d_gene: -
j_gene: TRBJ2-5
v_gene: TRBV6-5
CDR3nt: TGTGCCAGCAGTTTGGGGACTCCCGGTTTGCCCCAGTACTTC
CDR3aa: CASSLGTPGLPQYF

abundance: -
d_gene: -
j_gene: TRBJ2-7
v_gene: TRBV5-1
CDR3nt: TGCGCCAGCAGCCCCCTAGGCGGGTTCTACGAGCAGTACTTC
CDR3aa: CASSPLGGFYEQYF

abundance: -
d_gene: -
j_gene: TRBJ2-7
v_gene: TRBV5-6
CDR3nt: TGTGCCAGCAGCTTGGCCGGGTGGAGCTCCTACGAGCAGTACTTC
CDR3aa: CASSLAGWSSYEQYF

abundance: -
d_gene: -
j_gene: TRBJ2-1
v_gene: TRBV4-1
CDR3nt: TGCGCCAGCAGCTCCCTAGCTACCTCCTACAATGAGCAGTTCTTC
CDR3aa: CASSSLATSYNEQFF

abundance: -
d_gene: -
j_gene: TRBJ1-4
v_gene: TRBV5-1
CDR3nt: TGCGCCAGCAGCGGCGGGGGGATCGGTGAAAAACTGTTTTTT
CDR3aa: CASSGGGIGEKLFF

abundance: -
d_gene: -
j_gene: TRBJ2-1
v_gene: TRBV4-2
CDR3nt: TGTGCCAGCAGCCAAGGTGGGGCCGGAGGGCCGGGAAATGAGCAGTTCTTC
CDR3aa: CASSQGGAGGPGNEQFF

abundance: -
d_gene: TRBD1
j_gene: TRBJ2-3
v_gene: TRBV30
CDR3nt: TGTGCCTGGAGTCCTACAGGGGTCCTCAGGGGACATACGCAGTATTTT
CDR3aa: CAWSPTGVLRGHTQYF

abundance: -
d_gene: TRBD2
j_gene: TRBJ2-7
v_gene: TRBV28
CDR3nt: TGTGCCAGCAGTGGGGGGGGTAGCGGTAGCTCCTACGAGCAGTACTTC
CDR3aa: CASSGGGSGSSYEQYF

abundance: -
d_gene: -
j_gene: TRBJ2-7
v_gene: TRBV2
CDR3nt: TGTGCCAGCAGTTCCGGGTCTTTGGGCTACGAGCAGTACTTC
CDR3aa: CASSSGSLGYEQYF

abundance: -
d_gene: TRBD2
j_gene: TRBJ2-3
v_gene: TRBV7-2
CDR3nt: TGTGCCAGCAGCTTAGCTCTAGCGGGAGGACCAGATACGCAGTATTTT
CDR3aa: CASSLALAGGPDTQYF

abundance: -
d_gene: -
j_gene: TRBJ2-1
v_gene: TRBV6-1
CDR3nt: TGTGCCAGCAACACCGGGACTCCCCCCTACAATGAGCAGTTCTTC
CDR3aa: CASNTGTPPYNEQFF

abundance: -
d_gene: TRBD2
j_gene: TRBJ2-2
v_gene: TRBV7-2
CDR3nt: TGTGCCAGCAGCTTAGATTCCCTAGCGGGAGGAGCCGGGGAGCTGTTTTTT
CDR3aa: CASSLDSLAGGAGELFF

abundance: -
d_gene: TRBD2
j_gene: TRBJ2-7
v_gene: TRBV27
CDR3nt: TGTGCCAGCAGTTCCCCCAGCGGGAGAACCTACGAGCAGTACTTC
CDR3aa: CASSSPSGRTYEQYF

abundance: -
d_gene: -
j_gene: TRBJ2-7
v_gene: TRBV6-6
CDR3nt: TGTGCCAGCAGTTCACAGGGCTACGAGCAGTACTTC
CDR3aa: CASSSQGYEQYF

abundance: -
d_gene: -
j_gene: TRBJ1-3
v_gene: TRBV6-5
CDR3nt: TGTGCCAGCAGTTCCGGAGGTAGCTCTGGAAACACCATATATTTT
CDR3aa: CASSSGGSSGNTIYF

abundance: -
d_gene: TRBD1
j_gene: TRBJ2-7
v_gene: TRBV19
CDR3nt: TGTGCCAGTAGAGGGACAGCTACCTACGAGCAGTACTTC
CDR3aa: CASRGTATYEQYF

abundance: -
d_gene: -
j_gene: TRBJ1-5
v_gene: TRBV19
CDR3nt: TGTGCCAGTAGTAGTAATGCCGTGGGGGCAAGCAATCAGCCCCAGCATTTT
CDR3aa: CASSSNAVGASNQPQHF

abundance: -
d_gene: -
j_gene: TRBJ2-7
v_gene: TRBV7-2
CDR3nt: TGTGCCAGCAGCTCCCCCAGGGCCTACGAGCAGTACTTC
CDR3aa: CASSSPRAYEQYF

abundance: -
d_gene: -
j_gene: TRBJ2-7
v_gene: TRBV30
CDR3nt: TGTGCCTGGAGTTCGGGGGGCCGGTACGAGCAGTACTTC
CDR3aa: CAWSSGGRYEQYF

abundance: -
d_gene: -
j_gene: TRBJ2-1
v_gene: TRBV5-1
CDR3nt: TGCGCCAGCAGCTTTTCCCTCAGGGGCAATGAGCAGTTCTTC
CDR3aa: CASSFSLRGNEQFF

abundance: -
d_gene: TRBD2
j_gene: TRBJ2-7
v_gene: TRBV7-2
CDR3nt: TGTGCCAGCAGCCTACCTTCGAGGACTAGCGGGGTGGTCTCCTACGAGCAGTACTTC
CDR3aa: CASSLPSRTSGVVSYEQYF